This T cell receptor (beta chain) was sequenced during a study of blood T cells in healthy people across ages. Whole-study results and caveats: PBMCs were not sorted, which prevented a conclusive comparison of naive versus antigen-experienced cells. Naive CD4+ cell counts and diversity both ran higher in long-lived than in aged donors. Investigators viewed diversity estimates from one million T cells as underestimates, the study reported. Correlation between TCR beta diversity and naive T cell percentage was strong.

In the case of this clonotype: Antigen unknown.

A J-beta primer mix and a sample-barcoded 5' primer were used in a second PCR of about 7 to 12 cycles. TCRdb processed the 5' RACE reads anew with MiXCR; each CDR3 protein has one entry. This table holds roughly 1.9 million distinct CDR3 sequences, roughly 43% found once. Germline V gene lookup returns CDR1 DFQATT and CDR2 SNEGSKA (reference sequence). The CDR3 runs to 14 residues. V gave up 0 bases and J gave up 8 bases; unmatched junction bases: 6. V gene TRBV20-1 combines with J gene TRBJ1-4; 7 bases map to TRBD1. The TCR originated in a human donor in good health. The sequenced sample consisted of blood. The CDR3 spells CSARDSAGGEKLFF. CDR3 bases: TGCAGTGCTAGAGATTCGGCAGGGGGAGAAAAACTGTTTTTT.